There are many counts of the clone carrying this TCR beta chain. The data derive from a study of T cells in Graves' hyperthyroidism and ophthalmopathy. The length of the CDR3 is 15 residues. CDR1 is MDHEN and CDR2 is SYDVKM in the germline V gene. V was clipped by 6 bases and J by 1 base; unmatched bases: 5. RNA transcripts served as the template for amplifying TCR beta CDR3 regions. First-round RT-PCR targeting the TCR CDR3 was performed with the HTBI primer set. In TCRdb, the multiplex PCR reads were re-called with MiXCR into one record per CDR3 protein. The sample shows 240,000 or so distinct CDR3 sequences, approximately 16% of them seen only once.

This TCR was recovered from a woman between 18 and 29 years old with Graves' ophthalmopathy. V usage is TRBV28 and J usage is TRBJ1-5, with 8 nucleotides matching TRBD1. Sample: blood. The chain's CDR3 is CASRLQGASNQPQHF. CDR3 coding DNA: TGTGCCAGCAGACTCCAGGGGGCGAGCAATCAGCCCCAGCATTTT.